These 18 T cell receptor beta chains were sequenced from one sample in a study of regulatory T cells in long-lasting Graves disease. Assembly of TCR beta libraries relied on iRepertoire HTBI primers together with Arm-PCR of CDR3 regions. TCRdb processed the multiplex PCR reads anew with MiXCR; each CDR3 protein has one entry. The sample consists of some 240,000 distinct CDR3 sequences, less than 20% of them appearing once. Time point denoted: newly diagnosed GD, antithyroid drugs for less than 3 months. Scientists built the TCR library using RNA that was extracted from PBMCs. These data are also associated with another study on T cells in Graves' hyperthyroidism and ophthalmopathy.

The sample in question was peripheral blood mononuclear cells (PBMCs), obtained at new diagnosis, from a patient treated with antithyroid drugs. The receptor set was obtained from a woman younger than 45 with Graves disease.

The gene calls are TRBV11-3 and TRBJ2-1, with TRBD2 identical over 13 bases. V shed 4 bases and J 3 bases; nucleotides not matched to a gene: 6. Germline CDR1 SGHNT, CDR2 YENEEA. The CDR3 is 17 residues long. The CDR3 DNA reads as TGTGCCAGCAGCTCTTATAGGACTAGCGGGAGCTACAATGAGCAGTTCTTC. Translated, it gives CASSSYRTSGSYNEQFF. Full variable domain (rest looked up from reference TRBV11-3 and TRBJ2-1): EAGVVQSPRYKIIEKKQPVAFWCNPISGHNTLYWYLQNLGQGPELLIRYENEEAVDDSQLPKDRFSAERLKGVDSTLKIQPAELGDSAVYLCASSSYRTSGSYNEQFFGPGTRLTVL.

This clonotype was seen at least ten times. The chain links TRBV28 to TRBJ1-2; 8 positions match TRBD1. Germline V gene sequence: CDR1 MDHEN, CDR2 SYDVKM. The CDR3 has 13 amino acids. Unmatched junction bases numbered 3, after V lost 3 bases and J lost 6 bases. CDR3 bases: TGTGCCAGCAGTTTGACAGGGGACAATGGCTACACCTTC. It translates to CASSLTGDNGYTF.

This clonotype was seen ten or more times. The CDR3 bases are TGTGCCAGCACCCTCTCAGGGGGCATGGGGACCAAAAACATTCAGTACTTC. Protein: CASTLSGGMGTKNIQYF. The rearrangement uses TRBV27 and TRBJ2-4; TRBD1 agrees at 8 bases. V shed 7 bases, J shed 2 bases, and the junction held 13 bases outside the gene matches. This CDR3 comprises 17 residues. The germline V gene has CDR1 MNHEY and CDR2 SMNVEV (reference sequence).

This clonotype was seen at least ten times. The chain carries TRBV7-2 and TRBJ2-5; the D gene is possibly TRBD1 (5 bases). CDR1 is SGHTA and CDR2 is FQGNSA in the germline V gene. This CDR3 comprises 15 residues. V was pared by 5 bases and J by 5 bases, with 18 bases between. CDR3 in DNA: TGTGCCAGCAGCATTCCCCCTCAGGGATGGGAGACCCAGTACTTC. Translated, it gives CASSIPPQGWETQYF.

This clonotype was counted ten times or more. The chain couples TRBV11-2 to TRBJ2-5, with D uncertain. The germline CDR1 and CDR2 sequences are SGHAT and FQNNGV. This CDR3 contains 15 residues. The V and J ends lost 0 bases and 1 base respectively, with 9 bases between them. The CDR3 reads CASSLEWQLQETQYF. The CDR3 DNA is TGTGCCAGCAGCTTAGAGTGGCAGCTCCAAGAGACCCAGTACTTC.

This clonotype was counted ten times or more. This chain links TRBV28 with TRBJ2-3; TRBD1 matches at 10 bases. The V gene end was trimmed by 5 bases and the J gene end by 2 bases; junction bases not matched to a gene: 4. Per the germline V gene, CDR1 is MDHEN and CDR2 is SYDVKM. The CDR3 extends over 15 amino acids. The CDR3 is CASSPDRGYTDTQYF. CDR3 bases: TGTGCCAGCAGTCCGGACAGGGGGTACACAGATACGCAGTATTTT.

In its sample, this clonotype was seen many times. This sequence joins TRBV20-1 and TRBJ1-2, with TRBD1 matching 7 bases. CDR3 size: 14 residues. The germline CDR1 and CDR2 sequences are DFQATT and SNEGSKA (reference sequence). V lost 5 bases and J lost 5; bases outside the gene matches: 11. This CDR3 reads CSARIRTGEYGYTF. The CDR3 bases are TGCAGTGCTCGTATAAGGACAGGCGAGTATGGCTACACCTTC.

In its sample, this clonotype was seen a few times. The CDR3 DNA is TGCAGCGTTGTGGAGACTGCGAATGAGCAGTTCTTC. Its translation is CSVVETANEQFF. The V and J genes are TRBV29-1 and TRBJ2-1; D remains ambiguous. Germline values: CDR1 SQVTM, CDR2 ANQGSEA. Trimming pared 4 bases from V and 7 bases from J, leaving 11 bases between. CDR3 length: 12 amino acids.

This clonotype showed up just a few times. With a far larger clone one base away, a read error is the likely cause. The chain is built from TRBV2 and TRBJ2-1; 16 bases map to TRBD2. V lost 4 bases to trimming and J lost 7 bases; unmatched junction nucleotides: 7. The CDR3 extends over 17 amino acids. Germline V CDR1 and CDR2: SNHLY, FYNNEI. CDR3 protein: CASSAGTSGRARNEQFF. The CDR3 DNA sequence: TGTGCCAGCAGTGCCGGGACTAGCGGGAGGGCCAGGAATGAGCAGTTCTTC.

V usage is TRBV20-1 and J usage is TRBJ2-5; 13 bases are shared with TRBD2. Germline V gene lookup returns CDR1 DFQATT and CDR2 SNEGSKA (reference sequence). After removal of 3 bases from V and 2 bases from J, the junction contained 9 bases not matched to a gene. The CDR3 totals 17 residues. The CDR3 sequence is CSASRTSGRLGQETQYF. The CDR3 nucleotides are TGCAGTGCTAGTCGGACTAGCGGGAGATTGGGTCAAGAGACCCAGTACTTC.

This clonotype has a handful of counts. The rearrangement links TRBV24-1 to TRBJ2-2; 9 nucleotides agree with TRBD1. The trim removed 4 bases at V and 6 bases at J, leaving 8 bases unmatched. This CDR3 spans 16 amino acids. Germline CDR1 KGHDR, CDR2 SFDVKD. This chain's CDR3 is CATSETGTGLSGELFF. Written as DNA, the CDR3 is TGTGCCACCAGTGAGACCGGGACAGGGCTGTCCGGGGAGCTGTTTTTT.

This clonotype has ten or more counts. This chain uses TRBV27 with TRBJ1-6; TRBD1 matches 8 bases. Germline CDR1 and CDR2: MNHEY and SMNVEV (reference sequence). The CDR3 runs to 17 residues. Trimming at V came to 5 bases and at J to 3 bases, leaving 9 bases not matched to a gene. The chain's CDR3 is CASSRTGSVFYNSPLHF. The CDR3 nucleotides are TGTGCCAGCAGTCGGACAGGGTCCGTCTTCTATAATTCACCCCTCCACTTT.

The rearrangement joins TRBV11-2 to TRBJ2-2; TRBD1 is a possible D gene (5 bases). This CDR3 has 13 amino acids. The V end lost 3 bases, the J end lost 7 bases, and 9 bases lay between the germline ends. Germline V lookup: CDR1 SGHAT, CDR2 FQNNGV. CDR3 DNA sequence: TGTGCCAGCAGCTTTGGGCAGGGCGGGGAGCTGTTTTTT. Protein sequence: CASSFGQGGELFF.

Worth noting for this clonotype: A much larger clonotype is one base distant, so this may be a read error. The rearrangement links TRBV2 to TRBJ2-3; 8 bases line up with TRBD1. The J call may be wrong; the DNA end is better matched by TRBJ1-1. CDR1 SNHLY and CDR2 FYNNEI come from the germline V gene. The CDR3 contains 14 residues. DNA of the CDR3: TGTGCCAGCAGTGTCGACAGGGGAAAGACTGAAGCTTTCTTT. Protein sequence: CASSVDRGKTEAFF.

This clonotype was observed once. CDR3 amino acids: CASILSAYSGNTIYF. The CDR3 DNA follows: TGTGCCAGCATTCTGTCCGCTTACTCTGGAAACACCATATATTTT. The chain is built from TRBV12-3 or TRBV12-4 and TRBJ1-3; D gene uncertain. CDR3 length equals 15 residues. Trimming left V 7 bases short and J 0 bases short, with 13 bases between.

Many counts were recorded for this clonotype. V gene TRBV28 combines with J gene TRBJ1-4; tentative D call: TRBD1 (5 bases). CDR1 MDHEN and CDR2 SYDVKM come from the germline V gene. The CDR3 contains 13 residues. V was clipped by 2 bases and J by 8 bases, with 9 bases between them. CDR3 loop: CASSLRGYEKLFF. The CDR3 DNA is TGTGCCAGCAGTTTAAGGGGTTACGAAAAACTGTTTTTT.

On this clonotype itself: A far larger clone is a single base away, which makes a read error likely. The chain uses TRBV19 and TRBJ2-1; 9 bases align to TRBD2. CDR3 size: 16 residues. Germline CDR1 reads LNHDA; CDR2 reads SQIVND (reference sequence). The CDR3 bases are TGTGCCAGTAGGCCGACTAGCGGAGGCCCTCAAGAGACCCGGTACTTC. Translating it yields CASRPTSGGPQETRYF.

The table lists this clonotype with many counts. The chain combines TRBV28 with TRBJ2-7; maybe TRBD2 (5 bases). The ends were cut back, 9 bases at V and 0 bases at J, with 6 bases in the middle. Germline V gene data show CDR1 as MDHEN and CDR2 as SYDVKM. The CDR3 spans 11 residues. The CDR3: CASGSSYEQYF. In DNA form, the CDR3 reads TGTGCCAGTGGGAGCTCCTACGAGCAGTACTTC.